The TCR beta chain under discussion was sequenced for a study of cytomegalovirus exposure and HLA in healthy donors. Study information: Most donors, 81% of a few hundred genotyped, fell in the Caucasian-associated ancestry cluster.

This clone was recorded once. Its antigen is unknown. The study ran its PCR with 60 Vbeta and 13 Jbeta primers. Produced via immunoSEQ multiplex PCR; TCRdb's table is partial and in-frame only. In the table there are fewer than 110,000 clones, 82% of which are singletons. This CDR3 contains 13 residues. Germline loops: CDR1 SGHVS, CDR2 FNYEAQ. J lost 6 bases, V lost 10 bases, and 8 bases had no gene match. General observations from the study: Listed as cytomegalovirus-associated were 164 TCR beta chains. Most of the TCR beta V segments (in an earlier analysis) were productive either about 87% or about 30% of the time. A later analysis by the authors found several of the most significant clusters apparently linked to common viral pathogens.

The sequence derives from a man aged 25-45 years in good health and CMV-seropositive. This sequence joins TRBV7-6 and TRBJ2-2, with 7 bases lining up with TRBD2. Material for sequencing was PBMCs. The CDR3: CATTGGPAGELFF. CDR3 coding DNA: TGTGCCACCACGGGGGGTCCCGCCGGGGAGCTGTTTTTT. Using reference TRBV7-6 and TRBJ2-2 for the parts outside the CDR3, the full variable domain is GAGVSQSPRYKVTKRGQDVALRCDPISGHVSLYWYRQALGQGPEFLTYFNYEAQQDKSGLPNDRFSAERPEGSISTLTIQRTEQRDSAMYRCATTGGPAGELFFGEGSRLTVL.